Listed here are 11 T cell receptor beta chains from one sample, sequenced in a study of CD8+CD57+ T cells in acquired aplastic anemia. Patients selected for sequencing had displayed CD8+CD57+ cell expansion by flow cytometry. The use of genomic DNA as template underpinned the TCR beta VDJ and CDR3 profiling. A single record per CDR3 protein comes from TCRdb applying MiXCR to the reads. The table records 150,000 to 200,000 distinct CDR3 sequences, 40% to 55% of them present only once. The sample was sorted CD4+, CD8+, or CD8+CD57+ T cells (not recorded which) from PBMCs. These receptors all come from a human donor with aplastic anemia.

This clonotype occurred many times. The rearrangement links TRBV12-3 or TRBV12-4 to TRBJ1-6; unclear D gene. Trimming removed 4 bases from V and 0 bases from J, with 4 bases in between. The CDR3 covers 14 residues. The CDR3 sequence: CASSSSSYNSPLHF. For the CDR3, the DNA is TGTGCCAGCAGTTCCAGCTCCTATAATTCACCCCTCCACTTT.

This clonotype was seen at least ten times. CDR3 sequence (DNA): TGTGCCAGCAGTGACAATGAGCAGTTCTTC. Translating it yields CASSDNEQFF. V gene TRBV6-1 combines with J gene TRBJ2-1, with D unresolved. Trimming removed 3 bases from V and 6 bases from J, with 0 bases in between. Germline CDR1 is MNHNS and CDR2 is SASEGT. The CDR3 runs to 10 residues.

This clonotype has ten or more counts. The chain couples TRBV18 to TRBJ2-7; the D gene is possibly TRBD1 (6 bases). The V end lost 5 bases, the J end lost 5 bases, and 13 bases lay between the germline ends. Per germline, CDR1 KGHSH and CDR2 LQKENI. This CDR3 is built from 13 residues. The CDR3 DNA follows: TGTGCCAGCTCAGCACAGGGTTCCCACGAGCAGTACTTC. It yields the protein CASSAQGSHEQYF. Using reference TRBV18 and TRBJ2-7 for the parts outside the CDR3, the full variable domain is NAGVMQNPRHLVRRRGQEARLRCSPMKGHSHVYWYRQLPEEGLKFMVYLQKENIIDESGMPKERFSAEFPKEGPSILRIQQVVRGDSAAYFCASSAQGSHEQYFGPGTRLTVT.

This clonotype appeared many times. This chain uses TRBV3-1 with TRBJ2-2; D not certain. Germline loops: CDR1 LGHDT, CDR2 YNNKEL (reference sequence). Deletions cut 2 bases from V and 5 bases from J, with 0 bases between. CDR3 length: 11 amino acids. CDR3: CASSQTGELFF. The CDR3 bases are TGTGCCAGCAGCCAAACCGGGGAGCTGTTTTTT.

This clonotype was recorded at least ten times. CDR3 protein: CASSLEPRNIRGGQFF. The CDR3 DNA reads as TGCGCCAGCAGCTTGGAGCCTCGGAACATCCGAGGAGGGCAGTTCTTC. J is TRBJ2-1 and V is TRBV5-1; weak D call: TRBD2 (5 bases). From germline, CDR1 is SGHRS and CDR2 YFSETQ. The CDR3 loop spans 16 amino acids. Trimming removed 0 bases from V and 12 bases from J, with 22 bases in between.

The chain has TRBV12-3 or TRBV12-4 and TRBJ2-6, with 7 bases that match TRBD1. This CDR3 spans 17 amino acids. Germline trimming cut 6 bases from V and 0 bases from J; bases unmatched to any gene: 8. The CDR3 sequence: CASSDRDSHSGANVLTF. DNA for the CDR3: TGTGCCAGCAGCGACCGGGACAGCCACTCTGGGGCCAACGTCCTGACTTTC.

Concerning this clonotype: A much larger clonotype is one base distant, so this may be a read error. This chain connects TRBV12-3 or TRBV12-4 to TRBJ2-2; D is perhaps TRBD1 (6 bases). This CDR3 has 13 amino acids. CDR3 nucleotides: TGTGCCAGCGGTTTAAAGGGGGACGGGGAGCTGTTTTTT. Translation gives CASGLKGDGELFF.

This chain joins TRBV10-3 and TRBJ2-1, with 12 nucleotides matching TRBD2. The CDR3 covers 15 residues. J gave up 7 bases and V 8 bases, and 9 bases lay outside the gene matches. CDR1 and CDR2 from the germline V gene are ENHRY and SYGVKD. DNA for the CDR3: TGTGCCATCCGGACGACTAGCGGGGGCGGAAATGAGCAGTTCTTC. Protein sequence: CAIRTTSGGGNEQFF.

A note on this clonotype: The junction departs from the called germline gene at one end, perhaps through a read error. The CDR3 bases are TGTGCCATCAGTGAGTCAACAGGGACTGGAAACACCACATACTTT. This translates into CAISESTGTGNTTYF. The J gene is TRBJ1-3, the V gene TRBV10-3; maybe TRBD1 (6 bases). CDR1 is ENHRY, CDR2 SYGVKD, per germline. This CDR3 is 15 amino acids long.

V and J are TRBV6-2 or TRBV6-3 and TRBJ2-3, with 8 bases aligning to TRBD2. From germline, CDR1 is MNHEY and CDR2 SVGEGT. The length of the CDR3 is 17 residues. The J segment lost 3 bases and the V segment lost 2 bases, leaving 10 bases of the junction unmatched. CDR3 loop: CASSYTRGALGTDTQYF. DNA for the CDR3: TGTGCCAGCAGTTACACGCGGGGGGCCCTTGGAACAGATACGCAGTATTTT.

This clonotype has just a few counts. The chain carries TRBV7-9 and TRBJ2-7; D gene unclear. Germline CDR1 and CDR2: SEHNR and FQNEAQ (reference sequence). This CDR3 has 13 amino acids. V was cut by 4 bases and J by 4 bases, with 11 bases left in between. The CDR3: CASSWTDLYEQYF. CDR3 nucleotides: TGTGCCAGCAGCTGGACGGATCTATACGAGCAGTACTTC.